This T cell receptor (beta chain) is drawn from a study of OX40 agonist ivuxolimab in advanced cancers. At the level of the whole study: The costimulatory receptor OX40 (CD134) was targeted by ivuxolimab, a fully human IgG2 agonistic monoclonal antibody. Intravenous ivuxolimab was administered to patients every 2 weeks at six dose levels: 0.01, 0.1, 0.3, 1.5, 3 and 10 mg/kg. Among the roughly 52 dose-escalation patients, approximately 20 had hepatocellular carcinoma, about 15 melanoma, 9 renal cell carcinoma and 9 head and neck cancer. In the dose-escalation cohort, 82.7% of patients were male, and the mean age was around 60 years, with a range of roughly 20 to 79. Prior anti-PD-1, anti-PD-L1 or anti-CTLA-4 therapy was permitted, and checkpoint inhibitors had been received by more than 35% of dose-escalation patients. Three dose-escalation patients achieved partial responses, one with hepatocellular carcinoma and two with cutaneous melanoma. Peripheral TCRbeta sequencing was intended to test whether TCR sequence diversity was altered and clonal T-cell expansion was caused by ivuxolimab. The paper describes the monotherapy dose-escalation part (N ≈ 52 patients) of the phase I trial of ivuxolimab. The study at large found these results: Partial responders in the 0.1-3.0 mg/kg groups had among the lowest normalized peripheral clonal expansion, especially among CD8+ T cells. After ivuxolimab, more expanded clones were found on average in CD8+ T cells than in CD4+ T cells. At doses of 0.1 to 3.0 mg/kg, clonal expansion of both CD4+ and CD8+ T cells in blood was seen between baseline and week 6. Low levels of normalized T-cell clonal expansion were also seen in some patients who did not respond. Which antigens the clonally expanded peripheral T cells were specific for was not determined.

Only one count was recorded for this clone. Its antigen is unknown. Per-base qualities were not stored, and no clone one base away is much larger. To sequence the TCRbeta CDR3 region, genomic DNA was isolated from the sorted cells. The immunoSEQ Assay was used to sequence the TCRbeta CDR3 regions. TCRdb stores this immuneACCESS table with in-frame sequences only. Part of the clones is absent; in the studies checked, under half of the shortfall reflects unresolved V genes, and no reason is known for the rest. The table for this sample lists some 100,000 clones; around 84% of them were counted only once. Of the sample, around 1.1% is held by the ten largest clones. The trial excluded patients who had a history of autoimmune disease or were on systemic immunosuppression. Peripheral blood for TCR sequencing was collected from all dose cohorts at baseline, on cycle 4 day 1, and on cycle 7 day 1. The samples were taken from a phase I, first-in-human, multicenter, open-label dose-escalation trial of ivuxolimab. The trial enrolled adults with locally advanced or metastatic head and neck squamous cell, hepatocellular, melanoma or renal cell carcinoma. Before TCR sequencing, CD4+ T cells and CD8+ T cells were sorted from peripheral blood as separate populations.

CDR3 length: 13 amino acids, cysteine to phenylalanine. CDR3 DNA only is kept here, 39 bases in frame from base 1. The germline V gene supplies CDR1 SGHTA and CDR2 FQGNSA. Trimming removed 4 bases from V and 3 bases from J, leaving 10 bases between the germline ends. This sequence originates from an adult with an advanced solid tumor such as melanoma, head and neck, liver or kidney cancer. The chain is assembled from TRBV7-2 and TRBJ2-7; there is no confident call for the D gene. This material consisted of CD4+ or CD8+ T cells sorted from blood, taken in a trial of the OX40 agonist ivuxolimab. The CDR3 protein is CASSSQKYYEQYF. In nucleotides, the sequence is TGTGCCAGCAGCTCACAGAAGTACTACGAGCAGTACTTC.